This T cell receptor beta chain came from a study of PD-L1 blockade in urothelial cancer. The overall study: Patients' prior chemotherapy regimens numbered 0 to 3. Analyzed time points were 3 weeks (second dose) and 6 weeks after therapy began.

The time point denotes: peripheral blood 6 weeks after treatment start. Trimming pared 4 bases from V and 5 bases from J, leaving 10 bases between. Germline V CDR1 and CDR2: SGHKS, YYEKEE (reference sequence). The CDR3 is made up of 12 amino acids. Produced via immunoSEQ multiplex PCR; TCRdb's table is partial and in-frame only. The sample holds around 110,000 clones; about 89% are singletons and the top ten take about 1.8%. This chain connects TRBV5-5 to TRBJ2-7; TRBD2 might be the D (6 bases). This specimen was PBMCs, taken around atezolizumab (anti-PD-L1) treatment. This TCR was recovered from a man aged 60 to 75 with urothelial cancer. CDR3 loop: CASSQGGHEQYF. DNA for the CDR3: TGTGCCAGCAGCCAGGGAGGCCACGAGCAGTACTTC.